The clone carrying this T cell receptor (beta chain) was found once. Its specificity is unknown. Specimens obtained from alopecia areata patients comprised lesional scalp punch biopsies and peripheral blood. Separation by sorting yielded CD4+ and CD8+ T cells from PBMCs. This sample is drawn from a study of CD8+ T cells in alopecia areata. Study in general: Patients in the treated group were given tofacitinib by mouth, 5 to 10 mg twice a day.

Extracted RNA was reverse transcribed into cDNA, the sequencing template. Using immunoSEQ multiplex PCR, the repertoire was profiled, and TCRdb retains in-frame clones only, with some absent. Among 150,000 to 200,000 clones, approximately 70% were seen once, and the ten largest hold about an eighth. The V gene end was trimmed by 2 bases and the J gene end by 6 bases; junction bases not matched to a gene: 3. The CDR3 is made up of 14 amino acids. CDR1 is MNHNS and CDR2 is SASEGT in the germline V gene. The study's findings and limits: Normal skin contains resident alphabeta T cells, and these are also sequenced in scalp samples.

The chain is built from TRBV6-1 and TRBJ2-7; 11 positions agree with TRBD1. Here the sequenced sample was CD8+ T cells sorted from blood, taken at week 0. This clonotype originated in a human donor with alopecia areata. The CDR3 loop is CASSEIGQGAEQYF. CDR3 DNA sequence: TGTGCCAGCAGTGAAATCGGACAGGGGGCCGAGCAGTACTTC.